This record concerns one TCR beta chain sequence. Measured with immunoSEQ multiplex PCR; TCRdb has only the in-frame clones, and not every one. Among under 150,000 clones listed, around 90% were seen once. The J segment lost 10 bases and the V segment lost 2 bases, leaving 9 bases of the junction unmatched. The CDR3 length is 16 residues. Germline CDR1 reads LNHNV; CDR2 reads YYDKDF (reference sequence). This sample was taken from a study of blood T cell repertoires in COVID-19. The sequence was collected from a human donor in a cohort sampled during active COVID-19. The specimen was peripheral blood. The gene calls are TRBV15 and TRBJ1-4, with 11 nucleotides matching TRBD1. The CDR3 sequence is CATSRSTGTGGRKLFF. The CDR3 DNA sequence: TGTGCCACCAGCAGATCCACCGGGACAGGGGGACGAAAACTGTTTTTT.